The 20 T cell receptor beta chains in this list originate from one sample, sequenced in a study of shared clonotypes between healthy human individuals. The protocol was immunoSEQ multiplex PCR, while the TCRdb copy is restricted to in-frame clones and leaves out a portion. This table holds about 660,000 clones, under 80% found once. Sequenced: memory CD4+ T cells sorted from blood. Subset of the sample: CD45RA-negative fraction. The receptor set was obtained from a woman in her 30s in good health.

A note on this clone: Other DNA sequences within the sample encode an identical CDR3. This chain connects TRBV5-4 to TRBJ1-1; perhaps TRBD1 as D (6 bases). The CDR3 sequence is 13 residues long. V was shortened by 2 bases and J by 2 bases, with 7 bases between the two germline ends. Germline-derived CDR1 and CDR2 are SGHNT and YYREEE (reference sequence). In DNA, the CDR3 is TGTGCCAGCAGCTTACAGGGTAACACTGAAGCTTTCTTT. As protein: CASSLQGNTEAFF.

For the CDR3, the DNA is TGTGCCAGCAGCCAAGAGGGGGATAGCGGGAGAGAGACCCAGTACTTC. This encodes CASSQEGDSGRETQYF. J is TRBJ2-5 and V is TRBV5-8; TRBD2 matches 9 bases. CDR1 is SGHTS, CDR2 YDEGEE, per germline. The CDR3 runs to 16 residues. Losses at the gene ends were 4 bases for V and 4 bases for J; bases not matched to a gene: 11.

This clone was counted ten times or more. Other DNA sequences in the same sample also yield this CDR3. CDR3 residues: CASSEGPSYEQYF. For the CDR3, the DNA is TGTGCCAGCAGTGAAGGCCCCTCCTACGAGCAGTACTTC. V usage is TRBV6-1 and J usage is TRBJ2-7; no reliable D call. V was clipped by 1 base and J by 0 bases, with 4 bases between them. This CDR3 is built from 13 residues. Germline CDR1 MNHNS, CDR2 SASEGT.

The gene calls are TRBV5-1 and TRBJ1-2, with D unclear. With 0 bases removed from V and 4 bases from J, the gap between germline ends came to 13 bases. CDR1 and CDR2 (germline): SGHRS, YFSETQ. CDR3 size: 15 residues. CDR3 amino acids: CASSLAADPIYGYTF. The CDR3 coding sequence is TGCGCCAGCAGCTTGGCCGCGGACCCCATCTATGGCTACACCTTC.

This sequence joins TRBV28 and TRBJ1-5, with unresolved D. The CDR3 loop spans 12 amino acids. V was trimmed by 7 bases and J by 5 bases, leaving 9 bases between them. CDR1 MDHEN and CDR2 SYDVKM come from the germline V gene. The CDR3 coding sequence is TGTGCCAGCACGGACCCGGATCAGCCCCAGCATTTT. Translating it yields CASTDPDQPQHF.

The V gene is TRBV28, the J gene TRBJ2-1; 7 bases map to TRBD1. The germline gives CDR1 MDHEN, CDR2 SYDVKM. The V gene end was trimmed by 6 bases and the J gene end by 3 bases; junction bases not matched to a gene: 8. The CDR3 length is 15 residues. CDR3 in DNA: TGTGCCAGCAGGCTAGGGGGCTTCGGCTACAATGAGCAGTTCTTC. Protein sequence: CASRLGGFGYNEQFF.

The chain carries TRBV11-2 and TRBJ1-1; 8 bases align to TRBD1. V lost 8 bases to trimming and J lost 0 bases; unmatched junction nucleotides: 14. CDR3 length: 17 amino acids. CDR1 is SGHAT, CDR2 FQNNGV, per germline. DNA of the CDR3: TGTGCCAGCGGCAAAGGGCCGACAGGGGCTATGAACACTGAAGCTTTCTTT. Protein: CASGKGPTGAMNTEAFF. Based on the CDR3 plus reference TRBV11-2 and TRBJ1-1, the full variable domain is EAGVAQSPRYKIIEKRQSVAFWCNPISGHATLYWYQQILGQGPKLLIQFQNNGVVDDSQLPKDRFSAERLKGVDSTLKIQPAKLEDSAVYLCASGKGPTGAMNTEAFFGQGTRLTVV.

The DNA of the CDR3 is TGTGCCAGCAGCTTAGATCCGAGGGGCGAGCAGTACTTC. Its translation: CASSLDPRGEQYF. The gene calls are TRBV11-2 and TRBJ2-7, with D possibly being TRBD1 or TRBD2 (5 bases each). The length of the CDR3 is 13 residues. V lost 0 bases to trimming and J lost 6 bases, with 9 bases between them. In germline, CDR1 is SGHAT, CDR2 FQNNGV.

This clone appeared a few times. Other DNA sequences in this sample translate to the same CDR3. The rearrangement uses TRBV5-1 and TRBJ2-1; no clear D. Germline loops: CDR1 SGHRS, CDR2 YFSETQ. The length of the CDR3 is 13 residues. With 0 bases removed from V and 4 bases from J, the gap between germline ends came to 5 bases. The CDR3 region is CASSLETYNEQFF. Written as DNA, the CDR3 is TGCGCCAGCAGCTTGGAGACATACAATGAGCAGTTCTTC.

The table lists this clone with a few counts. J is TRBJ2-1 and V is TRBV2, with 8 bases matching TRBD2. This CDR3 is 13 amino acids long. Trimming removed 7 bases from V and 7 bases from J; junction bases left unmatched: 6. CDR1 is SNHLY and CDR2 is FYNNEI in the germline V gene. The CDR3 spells CASKQRESNEQFF. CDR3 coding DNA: TGTGCCAGCAAACAGCGGGAGAGTAATGAGCAGTTCTTC.

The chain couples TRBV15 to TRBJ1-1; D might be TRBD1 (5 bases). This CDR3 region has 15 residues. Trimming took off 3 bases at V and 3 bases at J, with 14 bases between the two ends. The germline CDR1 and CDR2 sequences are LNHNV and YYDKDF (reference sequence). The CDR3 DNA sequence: TGTGCCACCAGCAGGAGGGCCATGGGGGACACTGAAGCTTTCTTT. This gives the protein CATSRRAMGDTEAFF.

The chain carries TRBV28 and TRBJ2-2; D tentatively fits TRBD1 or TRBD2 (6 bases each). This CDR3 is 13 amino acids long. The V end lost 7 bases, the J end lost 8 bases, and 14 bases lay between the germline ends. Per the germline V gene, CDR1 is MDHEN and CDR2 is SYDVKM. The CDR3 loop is CASTLGGRGELFF. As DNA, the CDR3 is TGTGCCAGCACCCTAGGGGGGCGTGGGGAGCTGTTTTTT. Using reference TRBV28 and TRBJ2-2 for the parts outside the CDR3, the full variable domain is DVKVTQSSRYLVKRTGEKVFLECVQDMDHENMFWYRQDPGLGLRLIYFSYDVKMKEKGDIPEGYSVSREKKERFSLILESASTNQTSMYLCASTLGGRGELFFGEGSRLTVL.

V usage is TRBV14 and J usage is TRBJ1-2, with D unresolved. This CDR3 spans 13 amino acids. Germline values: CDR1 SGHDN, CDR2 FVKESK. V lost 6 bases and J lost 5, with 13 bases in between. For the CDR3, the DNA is TGTGCCAGCAGTCCCGGGCCCGATTATGGCTACACCTTC. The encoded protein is CASSPGPDYGYTF.

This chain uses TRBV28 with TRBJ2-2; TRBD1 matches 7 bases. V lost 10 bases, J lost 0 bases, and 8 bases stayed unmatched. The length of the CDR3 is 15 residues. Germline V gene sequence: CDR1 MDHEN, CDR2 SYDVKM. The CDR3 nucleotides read TGTGCCACTGGATCCGGGACAGCGAACACCGGGGAGCTGTTTTTT. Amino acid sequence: CATGSGTANTGELFF.

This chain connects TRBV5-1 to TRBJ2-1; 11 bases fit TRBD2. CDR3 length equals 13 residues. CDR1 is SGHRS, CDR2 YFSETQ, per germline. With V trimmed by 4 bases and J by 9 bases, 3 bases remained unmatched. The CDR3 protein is CASSHGTSGEQFF. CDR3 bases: TGCGCCAGCAGCCACGGGACTAGCGGTGAGCAGTTCTTC.

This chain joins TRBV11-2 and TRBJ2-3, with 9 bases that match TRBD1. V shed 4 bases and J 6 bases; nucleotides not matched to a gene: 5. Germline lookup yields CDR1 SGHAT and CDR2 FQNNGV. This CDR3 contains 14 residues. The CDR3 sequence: CASSSGQGYDTQYF. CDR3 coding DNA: TGTGCCAGCAGCTCGGGACAGGGCTACGATACGCAGTATTTT.

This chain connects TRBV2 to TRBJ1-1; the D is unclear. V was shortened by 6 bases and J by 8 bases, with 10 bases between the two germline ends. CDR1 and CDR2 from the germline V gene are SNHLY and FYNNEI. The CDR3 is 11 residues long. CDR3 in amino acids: CASRWFEEAFF. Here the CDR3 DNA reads TGTGCCAGCAGATGGTTCGAAGAAGCTTTCTTT.

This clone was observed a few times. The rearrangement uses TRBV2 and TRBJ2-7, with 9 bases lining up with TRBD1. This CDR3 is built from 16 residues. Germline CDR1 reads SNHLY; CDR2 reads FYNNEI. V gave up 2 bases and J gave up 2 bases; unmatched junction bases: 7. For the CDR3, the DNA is TGTGCCAGCAGTGAAAGCCGGACAGGGGCGCCCTACGAGCAGTACTTC. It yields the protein CASSESRTGAPYEQYF. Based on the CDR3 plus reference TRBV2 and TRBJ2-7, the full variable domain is EPEVTQTPSHQVTQMGQEVILRCVPISNHLYFYWYRQILGQKVEFLVSFYNNEISEKSEIFDDQFSVERPDGSNFTLKIRSTKLEDSAMYFCASSESRTGAPYEQYFGPGTRLTVT.

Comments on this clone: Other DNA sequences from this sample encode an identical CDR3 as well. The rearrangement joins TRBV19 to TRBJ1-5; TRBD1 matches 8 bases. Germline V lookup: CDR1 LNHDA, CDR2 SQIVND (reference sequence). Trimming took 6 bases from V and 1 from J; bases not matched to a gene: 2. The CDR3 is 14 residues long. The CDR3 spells CASRQGASNQPQHF. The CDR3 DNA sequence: TGTGCCAGTAGGCAGGGGGCGAGCAATCAGCCCCAGCATTTT.

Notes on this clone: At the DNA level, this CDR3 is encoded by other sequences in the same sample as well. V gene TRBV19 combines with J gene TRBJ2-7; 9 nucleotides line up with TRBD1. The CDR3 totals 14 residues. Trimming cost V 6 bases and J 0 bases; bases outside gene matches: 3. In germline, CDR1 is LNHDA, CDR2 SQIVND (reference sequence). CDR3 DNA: TGTGCCAGTAGCCCACAGGGGGCCTCCTACGAGCAGTACTTC. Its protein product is CASSPQGASYEQYF. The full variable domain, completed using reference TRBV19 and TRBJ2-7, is DGGITQSPKYLFRKEGQNVTLSCEQNLNHDAMYWYRQDPGQGLRLIYYSQIVNDFQKGDIAEGYSVSREKKESFPLTVTSAQKNPTAFYLCASSPQGASYEQYFGPGTRLTVT.